This TCR beta chain was retrieved from a study of beta chain features in type 1 diabetes. Whole-study results and caveats: Cells expressing TCR highly could be over-represented by cDNA sequencing.

This clone was seen a few times. As yet, its antigen is unknown. V shed 4 bases and J shed 2 bases, with 7 bases lying between them. The CDR3 totals 13 residues. Germline CDR1 is SGDLS and CDR2 is YYNGEE. cDNA synthesis used the whole RNA isolate, giving expressed TCRB sequences. Generated by immunoSEQ multiplex PCR, the TCRdb table keeps only in-frame clones and is missing some. Among about 930,000 clones, about a sixth were seen once, and the ten largest hold 0.02% to 0.025%. The sequenced sample consisted of naive CD4+ T cells from blood. The chain employs TRBV9 and TRBJ2-1; D gene unclear. The clonotype originates from a woman under 30 in good health. DNA of the CDR3: TGTGCCAGCAGCAGAAGTACCTACAATGAGCAGTTCTTC. Translated, it gives CASSRSTYNEQFF.